The entry below gives a single T cell receptor (beta chain) sequence along with its context. The data are from a study of blood T cell repertoires in COVID-19. Across the study: Acute and convalescent COVID-19 specimens originated in the United States, Italy and Spain.

Original handling: Amplification from reference gene primers served as the basis for estimated nucleated cell counts. The protocol was immunoSEQ multiplex PCR, while the TCRdb copy is restricted to in-frame clones and leaves out a portion. V and J calls and clone size are those listed in that table; D and trimming were worked out from the DNA. There are roughly 200,000 clones in the sample; around 90% occur only once, and more than 2.5% lies in the top ten. The germline CDR1 and CDR2 sequences are SGHVS and FQNEAQ. The CDR3 has 14 amino acids. V lost 0 bases to trimming and J lost 6 bases, with 8 bases between them.

The chain combines TRBV7-8 with TRBJ2-2; D possibly corresponds to TRBD2 (5 bases). The sequence came from a man aged 55 to 70 with acute or convalescent COVID-19. Sequencing input: peripheral blood. CDR3 nucleotide sequence: TGTGCCAGCAGCTTAGCGCGAGGGTCCGGGGAGCTGTTTTTT. This encodes CASSLARGSGELFF.